This T cell receptor beta chain originates from a study of glioma-infiltrating T cells after dendritic cell vaccination. Study context: Dendritic cells derived from monocytes and pulsed with autologous tumor lysate formed the vaccine. Findings and caveats of the study: Higher pretreatment TIL content predicted longer progression-free time and survival. Higher TCR clonality did not directly relate to longer survival.

Produced via immunoSEQ multiplex PCR; TCRdb's table is partial and in-frame only. This table holds 90,000 or so clones, around four fifths found once. Turning to this clone: Antigen specificity is unknown.

Specified time point: after dendritic cell vaccination, including at tumor progression/relapse. With 1 base removed from V and 6 bases from J, the gap between germline ends came to 15 bases. The CDR3 consists of 15 residues. CDR1 and CDR2 from the germline V gene are SGHAT and FQNNGV. The sequencing here drew on blood, taken after dendritic cell vaccination. The TCR comes from a human donor with glioblastoma. The V gene is TRBV11-2, the J gene TRBJ1-1; the D gene is possibly TRBD1 (5 bases). CDR3 region: CASSLVFAGSAEAFF. CDR3 DNA sequence: TGTGCCAGCAGCTTAGTCTTTGCAGGGTCGGCTGAAGCTTTCTTT. The variable domain in full, completed from reference TRBV11-2 and TRBJ1-1, reads EAGVAQSPRYKIIEKRQSVAFWCNPISGHATLYWYQQILGQGPKLLIQFQNNGVVDDSQLPKDRFSAERLKGVDSTLKIQPAKLEDSAVYLCASSLVFAGSAEAFFGQGTRLTVV.